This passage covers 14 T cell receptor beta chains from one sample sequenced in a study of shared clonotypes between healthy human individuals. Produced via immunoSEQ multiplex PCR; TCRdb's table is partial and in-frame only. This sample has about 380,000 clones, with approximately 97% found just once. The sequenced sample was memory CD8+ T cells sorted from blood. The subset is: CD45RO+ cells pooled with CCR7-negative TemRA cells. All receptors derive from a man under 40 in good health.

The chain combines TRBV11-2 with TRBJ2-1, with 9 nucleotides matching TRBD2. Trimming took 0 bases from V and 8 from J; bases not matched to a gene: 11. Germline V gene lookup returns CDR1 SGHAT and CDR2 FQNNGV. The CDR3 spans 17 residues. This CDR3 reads CASSLEVVLAGDHEQFF. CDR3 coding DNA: TGTGCCAGCAGCTTAGAAGTCGTTTTAGCGGGAGATCATGAGCAGTTCTTC.

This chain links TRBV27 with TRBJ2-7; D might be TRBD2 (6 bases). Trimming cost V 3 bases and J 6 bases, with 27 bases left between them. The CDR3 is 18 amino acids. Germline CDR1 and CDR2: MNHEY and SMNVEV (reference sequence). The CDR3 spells CASSFSRGVMGSAGEQYF. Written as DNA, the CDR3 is TGTGCCAGCAGTTTTTCCCGCGGGGTAATGGGTAGTGCGGGCGAGCAGTACTTC.

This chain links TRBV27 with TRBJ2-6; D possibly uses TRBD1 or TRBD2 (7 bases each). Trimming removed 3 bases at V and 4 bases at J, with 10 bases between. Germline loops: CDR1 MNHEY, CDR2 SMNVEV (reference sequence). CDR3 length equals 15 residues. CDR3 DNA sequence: TGTGCCAGCAGTTTCAGGGGGGGAGGGGCCAACGTCCTGACTTTC. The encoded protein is CASSFRGGGANVLTF.

CDR3 sequence reads: CASSARLLAGGSTDTQYF. CDR3 DNA sequence: TGTGCCAGCAGCGCCCGACTTCTAGCGGGAGGGAGCACAGATACGCAGTATTTT. V and J are TRBV7-9 and TRBJ2-3; 12 nucleotides align to TRBD2. The CDR3 length is 18 residues. CDR1 is SEHNR and CDR2 is FQNEAQ in the germline V gene (reference sequence). V lost 5 bases and J lost 0; bases outside the gene matches: 9.

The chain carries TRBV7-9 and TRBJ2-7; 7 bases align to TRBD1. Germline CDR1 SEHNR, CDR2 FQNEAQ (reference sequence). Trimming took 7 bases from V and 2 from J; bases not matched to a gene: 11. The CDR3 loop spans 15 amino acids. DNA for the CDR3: TGTGCCAGCACAAATGGGACAGTAAAACCCTACGAGCAGTACTTC. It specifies CASTNGTVKPYEQYF. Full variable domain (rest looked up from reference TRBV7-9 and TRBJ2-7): DTGVSQNPRHKITKRGQNVTFRCDPISEHNRLYWYRQTLGQGPEFLTYFQNEAQLEKSRLLSDRFSAERPKGSFSTLEIQRTEQGDSAMYLCASTNGTVKPYEQYFGPGTRLTVT.

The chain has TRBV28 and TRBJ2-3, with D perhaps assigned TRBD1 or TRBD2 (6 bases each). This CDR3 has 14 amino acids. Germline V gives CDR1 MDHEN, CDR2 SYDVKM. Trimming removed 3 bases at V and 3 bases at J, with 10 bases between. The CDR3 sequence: CASSFQGRTDTQYF. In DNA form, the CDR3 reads TGTGCCAGCAGTTTCCAGGGGAGGACAGATACGCAGTATTTT. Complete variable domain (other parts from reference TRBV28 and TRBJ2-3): DVKVTQSSRYLVKRTGEKVFLECVQDMDHENMFWYRQDPGLGLRLIYFSYDVKMKEKGDIPEGYSVSREKKERFSLILESASTNQTSMYLCASSFQGRTDTQYFGPGTRLTVL.

CDR3 loop: CASSQLPSGRGPGDQPQHF. CDR3 in DNA: TGCGCCAGCAGCCAATTGCCATCAGGGAGGGGGCCGGGCGATCAGCCCCAGCATTTT. The chain uses TRBV4-1 and TRBJ1-5; TRBD1 aligns across 7 bases. The germline CDR1 and CDR2 sequences are MGHRA and YSYEKL. The CDR3 length is 19 residues. J lost 5 bases, V lost 2 bases, and 18 bases had no gene match.

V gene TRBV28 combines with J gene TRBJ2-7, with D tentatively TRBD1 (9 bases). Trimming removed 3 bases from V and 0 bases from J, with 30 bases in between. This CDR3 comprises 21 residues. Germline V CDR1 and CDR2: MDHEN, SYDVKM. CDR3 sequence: CASSFGTGWSSGKSGSYEQYF. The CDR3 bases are TGTGCCAGCAGTTTTGGGACAGGGTGGAGTAGCGGGAAGTCGGGCTCCTACGAGCAGTACTTC.

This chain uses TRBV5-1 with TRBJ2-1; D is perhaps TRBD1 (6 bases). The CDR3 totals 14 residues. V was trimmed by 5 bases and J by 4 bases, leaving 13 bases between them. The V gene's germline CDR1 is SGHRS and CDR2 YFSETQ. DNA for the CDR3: TGCGCCAGCAGTCGGGACATTCTTTACAATGAGCAGTTCTTC. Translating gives CASSRDILYNEQFF.

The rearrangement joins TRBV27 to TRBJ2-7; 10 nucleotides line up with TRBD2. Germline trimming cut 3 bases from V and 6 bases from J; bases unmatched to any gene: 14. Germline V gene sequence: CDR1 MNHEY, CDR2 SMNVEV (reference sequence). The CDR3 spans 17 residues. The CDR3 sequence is CASSLGQIGAGGREQYF. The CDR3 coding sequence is TGTGCCAGCAGTTTGGGGCAAATTGGAGCGGGAGGGCGCGAGCAGTACTTC.

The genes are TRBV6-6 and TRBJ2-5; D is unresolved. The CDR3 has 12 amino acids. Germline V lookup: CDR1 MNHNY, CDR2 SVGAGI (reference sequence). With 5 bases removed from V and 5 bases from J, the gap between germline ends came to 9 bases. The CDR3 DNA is TGTGCCAGCAGTACTGGGTGGGAGACCCAGTACTTC. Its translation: CASSTGWETQYF.

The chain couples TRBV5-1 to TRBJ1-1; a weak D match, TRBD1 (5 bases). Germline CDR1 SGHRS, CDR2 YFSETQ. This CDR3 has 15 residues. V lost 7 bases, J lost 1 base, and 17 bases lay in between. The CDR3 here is CASRLSREGNTEAFF. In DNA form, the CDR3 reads TGCGCCAGCCGATTGAGCAGGGAGGGGAACACTGAAGCTTTCTTT. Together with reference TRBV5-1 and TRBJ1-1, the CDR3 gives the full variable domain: KAGVTQTPRYLIKTRGQQVTLSCSPISGHRSVSWYQQTPGQGLQFLFEYFSETQRNKGNFPGRFSGRQFSNSRSEMNVSTLELGDSALYLCASRLSREGNTEAFFGQGTRLTVV.

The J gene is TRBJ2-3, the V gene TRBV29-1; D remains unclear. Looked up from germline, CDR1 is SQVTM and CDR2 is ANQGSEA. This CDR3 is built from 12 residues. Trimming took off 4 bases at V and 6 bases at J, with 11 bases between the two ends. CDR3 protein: CSVALVIDTQYF. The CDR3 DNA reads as TGCAGCGTTGCCCTGGTAATTGATACGCAGTATTTT.

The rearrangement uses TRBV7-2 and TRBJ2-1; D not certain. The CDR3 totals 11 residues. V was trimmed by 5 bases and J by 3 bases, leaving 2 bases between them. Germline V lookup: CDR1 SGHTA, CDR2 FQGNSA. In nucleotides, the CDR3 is TGTGCCAGCAGCGACTACAATGAGCAGTTCTTC. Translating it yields CASSDYNEQFF.